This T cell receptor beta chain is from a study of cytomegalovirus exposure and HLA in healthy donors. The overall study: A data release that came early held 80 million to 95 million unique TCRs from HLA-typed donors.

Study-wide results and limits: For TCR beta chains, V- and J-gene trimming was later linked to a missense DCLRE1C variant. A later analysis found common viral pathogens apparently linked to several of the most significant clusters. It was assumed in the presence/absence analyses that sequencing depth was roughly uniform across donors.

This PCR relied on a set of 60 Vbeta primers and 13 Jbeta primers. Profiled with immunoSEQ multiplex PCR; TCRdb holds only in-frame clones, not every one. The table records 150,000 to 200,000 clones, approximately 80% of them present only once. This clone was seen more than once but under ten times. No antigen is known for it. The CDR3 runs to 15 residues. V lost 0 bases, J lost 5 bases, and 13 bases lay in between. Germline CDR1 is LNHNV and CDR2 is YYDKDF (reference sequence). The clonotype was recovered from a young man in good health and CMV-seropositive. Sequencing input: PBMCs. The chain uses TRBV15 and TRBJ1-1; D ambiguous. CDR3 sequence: CATSRDPAGWTEAFF. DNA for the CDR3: TGTGCCACCAGCAGAGATCCGGCGGGGTGGACTGAAGCTTTCTTT.